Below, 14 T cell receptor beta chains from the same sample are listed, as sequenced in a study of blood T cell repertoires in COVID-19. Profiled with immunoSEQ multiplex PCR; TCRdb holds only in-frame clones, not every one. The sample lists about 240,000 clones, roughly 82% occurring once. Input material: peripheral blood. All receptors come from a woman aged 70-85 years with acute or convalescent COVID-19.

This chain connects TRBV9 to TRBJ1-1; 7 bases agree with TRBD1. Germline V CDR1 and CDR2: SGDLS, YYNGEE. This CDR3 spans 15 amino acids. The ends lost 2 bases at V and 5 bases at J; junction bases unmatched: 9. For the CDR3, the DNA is TGTGCCAGCAGCGTGGCGACAGGGTCGGGAACTGAAGCTTTCTTT. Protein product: CASSVATGSGTEAFF.

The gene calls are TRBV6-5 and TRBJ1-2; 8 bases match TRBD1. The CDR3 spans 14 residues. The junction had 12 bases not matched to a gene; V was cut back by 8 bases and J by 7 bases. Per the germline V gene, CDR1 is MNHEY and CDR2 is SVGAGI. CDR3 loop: CASGQGTARVGYTF. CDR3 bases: TGTGCCAGCGGACAGGGAACCGCACGTGTTGGCTACACCTTC.

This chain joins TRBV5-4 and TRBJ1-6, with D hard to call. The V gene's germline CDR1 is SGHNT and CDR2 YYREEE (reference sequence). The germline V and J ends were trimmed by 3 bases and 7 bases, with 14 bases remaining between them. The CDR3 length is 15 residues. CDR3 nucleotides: TGTGCCAGCAGCTCCAAGGAGGCTGGGAATTCACCCCTCCACTTT. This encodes CASSSKEAGNSPLHF.

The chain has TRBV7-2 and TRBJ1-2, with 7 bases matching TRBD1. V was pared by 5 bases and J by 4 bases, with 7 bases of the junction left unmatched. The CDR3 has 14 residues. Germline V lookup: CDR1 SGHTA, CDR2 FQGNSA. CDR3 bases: TGTGCCAGCAGCCCAGGGGGACGGGGCTATGGCTACACCTTC. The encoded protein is CASSPGGRGYGYTF.

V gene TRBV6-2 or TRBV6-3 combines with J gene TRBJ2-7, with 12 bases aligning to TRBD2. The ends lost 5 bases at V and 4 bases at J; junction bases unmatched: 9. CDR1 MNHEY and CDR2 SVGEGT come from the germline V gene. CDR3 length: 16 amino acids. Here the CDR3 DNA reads TGTGCCAGCAGTGGATCTAGCGGGGGGGGCCCGTACGAGCAGTACTTC. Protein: CASSGSSGGGPYEQYF.

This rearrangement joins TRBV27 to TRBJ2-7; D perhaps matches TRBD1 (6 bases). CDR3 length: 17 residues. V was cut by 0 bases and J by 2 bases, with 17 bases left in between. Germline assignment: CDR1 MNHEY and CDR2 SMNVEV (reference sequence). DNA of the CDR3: TGTGCCAGCAGTTTATCCCCTCTCGCCGGGACACCCTACGAGCAGTACTTC. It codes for CASSLSPLAGTPYEQYF.

The CDR3 nucleotides read TGTGCCAGCAGCTCAAGCGGGGGTTTCGACGAGCAGTACTTC. Encoded protein: CASSSSGGFDEQYF. V is TRBV7-2 and J is TRBJ2-7, with 8 positions matching TRBD2. Trimming at V came to 4 bases and at J to 5 bases, leaving 7 bases not matched to a gene. Germline CDR1 and CDR2: SGHTA and FQGNSA. The length of the CDR3 is 14 residues.

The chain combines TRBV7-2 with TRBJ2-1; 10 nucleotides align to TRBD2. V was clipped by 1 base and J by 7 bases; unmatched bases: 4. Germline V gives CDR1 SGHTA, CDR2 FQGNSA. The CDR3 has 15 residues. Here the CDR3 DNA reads TGTGCCAGCAGCTTAGGAAGCGGGGGGGTTAATGAGCAGTTCTTC. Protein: CASSLGSGGVNEQFF.

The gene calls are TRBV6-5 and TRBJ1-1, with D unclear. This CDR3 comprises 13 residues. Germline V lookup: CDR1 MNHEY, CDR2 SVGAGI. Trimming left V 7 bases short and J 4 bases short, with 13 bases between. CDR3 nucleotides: TGTGCCAGCACTCCGGGGTCGGGCACTGAAGCTTTCTTT. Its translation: CASTPGSGTEAFF.

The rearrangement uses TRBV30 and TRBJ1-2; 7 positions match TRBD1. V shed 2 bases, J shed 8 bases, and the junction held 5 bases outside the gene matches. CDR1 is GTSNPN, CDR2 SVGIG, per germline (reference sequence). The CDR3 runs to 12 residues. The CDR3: CAWSLQGEGYTF. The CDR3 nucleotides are TGTGCCTGGAGTCTGCAGGGGGAGGGCTACACCTTC.

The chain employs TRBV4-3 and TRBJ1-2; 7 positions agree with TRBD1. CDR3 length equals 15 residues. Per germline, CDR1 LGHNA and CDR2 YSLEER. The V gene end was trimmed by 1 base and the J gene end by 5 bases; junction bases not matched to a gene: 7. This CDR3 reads CASSQVQGGGYGYTF. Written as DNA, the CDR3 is TGCGCCAGCAGCCAAGTTCAGGGGGGCGGGTATGGCTACACCTTC.

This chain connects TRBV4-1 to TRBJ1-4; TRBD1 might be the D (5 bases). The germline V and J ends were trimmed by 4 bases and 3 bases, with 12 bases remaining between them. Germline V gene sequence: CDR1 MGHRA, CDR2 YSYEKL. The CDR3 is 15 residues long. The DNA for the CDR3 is TGCGCCAGCAGCCCCCAGGGCTGGGCTAATGAAAAACTGTTTTTT. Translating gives CASSPQGWANEKLFF.

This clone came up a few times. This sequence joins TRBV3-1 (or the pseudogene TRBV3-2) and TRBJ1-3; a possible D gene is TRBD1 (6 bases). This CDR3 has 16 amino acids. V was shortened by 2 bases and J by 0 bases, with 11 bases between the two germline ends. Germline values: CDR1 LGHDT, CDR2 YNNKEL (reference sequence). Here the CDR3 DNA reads TGTGCCAGCAGCCAAAGGGGACACAACTCTGGAAACACCATATATTTT. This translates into CASSQRGHNSGNTIYF.

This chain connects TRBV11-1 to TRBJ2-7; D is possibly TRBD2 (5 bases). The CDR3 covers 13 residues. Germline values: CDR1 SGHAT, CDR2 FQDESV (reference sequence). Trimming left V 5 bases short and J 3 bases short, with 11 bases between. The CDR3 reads CASSLGINYEQYF. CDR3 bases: TGTGCCAGCAGCCTCGGGATTAACTACGAGCAGTACTTC.